This entry features one T cell receptor (beta chain) sequence. The data were taken from a study of blood T cell repertoires in COVID-19. Turning to the study itself: COVID-19 samples collected from the United States, Italy and Spain covered acute and convalescent phases. PBMCs, B-cell-depleted T cells, or T cells were the source of the cDNA or gDNA that made up the material.

How the authors handled the data: Counts of nucleated cells, estimated from reference gene primer amplification, were obtained. Produced via immunoSEQ multiplex PCR; TCRdb's table is partial and in-frame only. V and J calls and clone size follow that table, whereas D and trimming were derived from the DNA. The sample comprises about 100,000 clones, about 86% of which are singletons, and 10% to 15% rests with the top ten. From germline, CDR1 is WNHNN and CDR2 SYGVQD (reference sequence). CDR3 length: 15 amino acids. Trimming removed 3 bases from V and 4 bases from J, with 14 bases in between. Sequenced material: peripheral blood. The clonotype originates from a woman aged 60-75 years in a cohort sampled during active or convalescent COVID-19. The J gene is TRBJ2-3, the V gene TRBV10-1; tentatively, D is TRBD1 (7 bases). In DNA form, the CDR3 reads TGCGCCAGCAGTGAAGGGCAGGGGGGCCCAGATACGCAGTATTTT. Translated: CASSEGQGGPDTQYF.